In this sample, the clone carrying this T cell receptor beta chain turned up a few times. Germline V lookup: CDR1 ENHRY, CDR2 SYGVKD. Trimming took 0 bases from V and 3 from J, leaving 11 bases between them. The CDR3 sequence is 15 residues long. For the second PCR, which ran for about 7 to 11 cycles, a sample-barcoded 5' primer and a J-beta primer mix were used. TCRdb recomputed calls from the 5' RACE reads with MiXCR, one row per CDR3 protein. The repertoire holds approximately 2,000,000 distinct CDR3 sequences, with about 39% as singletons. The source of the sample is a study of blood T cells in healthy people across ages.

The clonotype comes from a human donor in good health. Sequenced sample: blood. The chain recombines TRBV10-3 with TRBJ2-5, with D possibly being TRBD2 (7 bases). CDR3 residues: CAISESGGGEETQYF. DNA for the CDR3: TGTGCCATCAGTGAGTCAGGAGGGGGGGAAGAGACCCAGTACTTC.